These 2 T cell receptor beta chains share one sample of origin, sequenced in a study of monozygotic twins with inflammatory bowel disease. TCRdb re-called the 5' RACE reads; every CDR3 protein appears as one record, without DNA. The table lists some 330,000 distinct CDR3 sequences. Sample: blood. The source of these receptors is a human donor with ulcerative colitis or Crohn's disease, or a healthy co-twin of an affected twin (not recorded which).

The rearrangement joins TRBV4-1 to TRBJ1-1. The CDR3 length is 14 residues. Germline V gives CDR1 MGHRA, CDR2 YSYEKL. The CDR3 spells CASSPLDGNTEAFF.

The rearrangement uses TRBV5-6 and TRBJ1-6; there is no DNA to check the TCRdb D call of TRBD1. Germline values: CDR1 SGHDT, CDR2 YYEEEE. This CDR3 is built from 14 residues. The CDR3 spells CASSLARGNSPLHF.